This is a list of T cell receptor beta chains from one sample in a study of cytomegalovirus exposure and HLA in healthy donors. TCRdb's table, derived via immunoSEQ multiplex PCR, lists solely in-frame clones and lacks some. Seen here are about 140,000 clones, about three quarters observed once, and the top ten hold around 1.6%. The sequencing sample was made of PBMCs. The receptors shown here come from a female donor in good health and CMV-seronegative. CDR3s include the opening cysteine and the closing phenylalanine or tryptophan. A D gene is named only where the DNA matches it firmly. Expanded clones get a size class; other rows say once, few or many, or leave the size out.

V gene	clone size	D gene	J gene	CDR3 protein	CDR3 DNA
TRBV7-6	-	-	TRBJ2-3	CASSLGGLDTQYF	TGTGCCAGCAGCTTAGGAGGTCTGGATACGCAGTATTTT
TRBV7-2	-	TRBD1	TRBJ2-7	CASSWTGVNEQYF	TGTGCCAGCAGCTGGACAGGGGTAAACGAGCAGTACTTC
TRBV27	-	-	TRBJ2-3	CASSLGLATDTQYF	TGTGCCAGCAGTTTGGGACTGGCCACAGATACGCAGTATTTT
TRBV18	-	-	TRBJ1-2	CASSPPGDYGYTF	TGTGCCAGCTCACCACCGGGAGATTATGGCTACACCTTC
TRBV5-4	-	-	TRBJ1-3	CASSLTGGRGGNTIYF	TGTGCCAGCAGCCTGACGGGAGGGAGGGGTGGAAACACCATATATTTT
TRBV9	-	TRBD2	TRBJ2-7	CASSGSSGGTYEQYF	TGTGCCAGCAGCGGCTCTAGCGGGGGCACCTACGAGCAGTACTTC
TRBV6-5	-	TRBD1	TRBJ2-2	CASSWTGGTGELFF	TGTGCCAGTTCCTGGACAGGGGGGACCGGGGAGCTGTTTTTT
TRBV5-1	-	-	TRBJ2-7	CASSPNRERSYPYEQYF	TGCGCCAGCAGCCCTAACAGGGAGCGGTCCTATCCCTACGAGCAGTACTTC
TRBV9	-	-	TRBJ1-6	CASSVATGSSYNSPLHF	TGTGCCAGCAGCGTAGCTACCGGGAGCTCCTATAATTCACCCCTCCACTTT
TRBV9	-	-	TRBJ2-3	CASSGSGSTDTQYF	TGTGCCAGCAGCGGATCAGGATCCACAGATACGCAGTATTTT
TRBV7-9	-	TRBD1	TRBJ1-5	CASSLGTGDYSNQPQHF	TGTGCCAGCAGCTTGGGGACAGGGGATTATAGCAATCAGCCCCAGCATTTT
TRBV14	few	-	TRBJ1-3	CASSQDLPSSGNTIYF	TGTGCCAGCAGCCAAGATCTTCCCAGCTCTGGAAACACCATATATTTT
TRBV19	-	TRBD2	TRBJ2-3	CATGRSGRSADTQYF	TGTGCCACCGGGAGGTCCGGTAGGTCCGCAGATACGCAGTATTTT
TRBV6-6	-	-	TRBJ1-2	CASSLDSNYGYTF	TGTGCCAGCAGTTTGGACAGTAACTATGGCTACACCTTC
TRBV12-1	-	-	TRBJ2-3	CASSWDSVSDTQYF	TGTGCCAGCAGCTGGGACAGTGTCTCAGATACGCAGTATTTT
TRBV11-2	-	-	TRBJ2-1	CASSNINEQFF	TGTGCCAGCAGCAATATCAATGAGCAGTTCTTC
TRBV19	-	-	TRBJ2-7	CASRGPPIYEQYF	TGTGCCAGTAGGGGGCCACCAATCTACGAGCAGTACTTC
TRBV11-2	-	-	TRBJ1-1	CASSPPWGAEGAFF	TGTGCCAGCAGCCCCCCCTGGGGAGCAGAAGGGGCTTTCTTT
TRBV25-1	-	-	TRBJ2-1	CASSARESEDEQFF	TGTGCCAGCAGTGCTCGGGAGAGCGAGGATGAGCAGTTCTTC
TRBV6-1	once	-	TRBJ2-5	CASSDMGARGETQYF	TGTGCCAGCAGTGACATGGGGGCGCGAGGGGAGACCCAGTACTTC